Presented here are 6 T cell receptor beta chains from one specimen sequenced in a study of HIV-infected patients and healthy controls. cDNA was made from about 510 ng RNA using alpha and beta constant primers. Using multiplexing indices, alpha and beta chain libraries were generated apart by chain-specific third strand synthesis. Using its own MiXCR run on the 5' RACE reads, TCRdb lists one record per CDR3 protein. The profile shows some 13,000 distinct CDR3 sequences, roughly 9.9% of them singletons. Whole blood was used without fractionation, so all unsorted peripheral T cells were included. The sequencing input was blood. Source of these receptors: an adult in good health.

In its sample, this clonotype was seen many times. The gene calls are TRBV12-3 or TRBV12-4 and TRBJ1-5, with D unclear. The V end was cut by 2 bases, the J end by 0 bases, with 5 bases between. This CDR3 has 14 amino acids. CDR3 amino acids: CASSLTHSNQPQHF. DNA of the CDR3: TGTGCCAGCAGTTTAACCCATAGCAATCAGCCCCAGCATTTT.

This clonotype was detected ten times or more. CDR3 in amino acids: CASSYSTSTDTQYF. The CDR3 DNA sequence: TGTGCCAGCAGTTACTCGACTAGCACAGATACGCAGTATTTT. The J gene is TRBJ2-3, the V gene TRBV6-2 or TRBV6-3; D gene uncertain. This CDR3 region has 14 residues. V was trimmed by 0 bases and J by 0 bases, leaving 4 bases between them. Looked up from germline, CDR1 is MNHEY and CDR2 is SVGEGT.

CDR3 protein: CASSPLWGGNTIYF. CDR3 sequence (DNA): TGTGCCAGCAGCCCCCTCTGGGGGGGAAACACCATATATTTT. The rearrangement links TRBV11-2 to TRBJ1-3; D may be TRBD1 (5 bases). This CDR3 has 14 amino acids. The germline CDR1 and CDR2 sequences are SGHAT and FQNNGV. V lost 5 bases and J 4 bases, leaving 12 bases between the germline ends.

This clonotype has ten or more counts. V is TRBV5-6 and J is TRBJ2-3, with no clear D. CDR3 length: 15 amino acids. Germline V lookup: CDR1 SGHDT, CDR2 YYEEEE. V dropped 0 bases and J dropped 0 bases, with 8 bases sitting between them. DNA of the CDR3: TGTGCCAGCAGCTTGGTAGAATCTAGCACAGATACGCAGTATTTT. This codes for CASSLVESSTDTQYF.

By frequency in the sample, this clonotype is medium-sized. This rearrangement joins TRBV12-3 or TRBV12-4 to TRBJ1-5, with unresolved D. The length of the CDR3 is 15 residues. With 3 bases removed from V and 3 bases from J, the gap between germline ends came to 12 bases. This CDR3 reads CASSLKGSLNQPQHF. The CDR3 bases are TGTGCCAGCAGTTTGAAGGGATCCCTCAATCAGCCCCAGCATTTT.

Ten or more counts support this clonotype. The CDR3 is CASSDYGGVNQPQHF. The CDR3 DNA reads TGTGCCAGCAGTGACTACGGAGGGGTCAATCAGCCCCAGCATTTT. J is TRBJ1-5 and V is TRBV2, with a tentative D call TRBD1 (5 bases). Trimming took 3 bases from V and 3 from J, leaving 12 bases between them. Germline CDR1 reads SNHLY; CDR2 reads FYNNEI. The CDR3 is 15 residues long.